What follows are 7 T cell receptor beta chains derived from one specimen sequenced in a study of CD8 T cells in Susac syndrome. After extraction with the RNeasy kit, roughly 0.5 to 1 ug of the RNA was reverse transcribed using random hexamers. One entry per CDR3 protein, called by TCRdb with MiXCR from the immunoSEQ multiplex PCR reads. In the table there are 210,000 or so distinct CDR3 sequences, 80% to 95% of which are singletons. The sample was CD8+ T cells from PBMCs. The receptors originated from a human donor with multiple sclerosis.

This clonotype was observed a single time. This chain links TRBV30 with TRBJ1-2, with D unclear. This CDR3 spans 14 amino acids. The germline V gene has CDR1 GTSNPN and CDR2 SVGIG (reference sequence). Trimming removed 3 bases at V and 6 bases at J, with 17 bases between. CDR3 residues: CAWSEGVRDNGYTF. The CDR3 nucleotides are TGTGCCTGGAGCGAGGGTGTTCGAGATAATGGCTACACCTTC.

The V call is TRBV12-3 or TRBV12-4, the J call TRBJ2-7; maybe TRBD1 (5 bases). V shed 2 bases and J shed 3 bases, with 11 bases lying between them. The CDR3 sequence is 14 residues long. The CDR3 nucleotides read TGTGCCAGCAGTTTACGACAGAATATCTACGAGCAGTACTTC. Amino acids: CASSLRQNIYEQYF.

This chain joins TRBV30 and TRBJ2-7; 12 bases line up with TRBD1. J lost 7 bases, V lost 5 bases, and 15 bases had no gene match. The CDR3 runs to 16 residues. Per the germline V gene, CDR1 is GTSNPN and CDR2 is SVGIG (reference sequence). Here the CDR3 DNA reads TGTGCCTGGTGTCCCGGGACAGGGGGCTTCTTGAGGGAGCAGTACTTC. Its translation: CAWCPGTGGFLREQYF.

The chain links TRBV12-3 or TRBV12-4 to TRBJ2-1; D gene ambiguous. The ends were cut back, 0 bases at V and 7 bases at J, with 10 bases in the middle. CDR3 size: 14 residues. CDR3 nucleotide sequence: TGTGCCAGCAGTTTAGCCTCGGACGGGAATGAGCAGTTCTTC. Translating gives CASSLASDGNEQFF.

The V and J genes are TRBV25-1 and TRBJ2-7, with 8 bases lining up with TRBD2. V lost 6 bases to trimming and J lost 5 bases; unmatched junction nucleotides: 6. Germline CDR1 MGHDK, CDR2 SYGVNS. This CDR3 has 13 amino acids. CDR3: CASSRGGKNEQYF. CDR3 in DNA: TGTGCCAGCAGCCGGGGGGGGAAAAACGAGCAGTACTTC.

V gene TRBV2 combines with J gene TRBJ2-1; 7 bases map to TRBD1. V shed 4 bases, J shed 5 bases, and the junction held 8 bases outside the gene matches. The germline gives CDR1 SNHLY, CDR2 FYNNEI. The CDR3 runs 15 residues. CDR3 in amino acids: CASSATTGMNNEQFF. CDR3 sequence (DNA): TGTGCCAGCAGTGCAACGACAGGGATGAACAATGAGCAGTTCTTC.

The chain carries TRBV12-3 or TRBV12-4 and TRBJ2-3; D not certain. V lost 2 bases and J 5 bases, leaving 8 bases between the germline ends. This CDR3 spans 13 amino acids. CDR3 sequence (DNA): TGTGCCAGCAGTTTATGGGTCGGAGATACGCAGTATTTT. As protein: CASSLWVGDTQYF.